This TCR beta chain was identified in a study of molecular identifiers for immune sequencing clone quantification. The table lists this clonotype with many counts. Its antigen is not identified. The CDR3 is 13 amino acids. Germline assignment: CDR1 SNHLY and CDR2 FYNNEI. Trimming stripped 3 bases from V and 2 bases from J, with 8 bases between. Making the bulk TCR libraries relied on previously described methods and listed TCR primers. TCRdb analysed the PCR reads with MiXCR anew, one entry per CDR3 protein. The sample includes about 100,000 distinct CDR3 sequences, about 21% of them seen just once. Notes on the study in general: Clones of above 20 RNA copies carried over 99% of effector molecules; in naive cells they carried under 1%.

V and J are TRBV2 and TRBJ2-7, with D possibly TRBD2 on 5 matching bases. Sequenced sample: naive CD8+ T cells from blood, with Jurkat cell RNA spiked in. This sample's subset: FACS-sorted CD8+CD4-CCR7+CD45RA+ naive T cells. This clonotype was obtained from a human donor in good health. Some libraries in this study had Jurkat cell RNA spiked in. The CDR3 DNA sequence: TGTGCCAGCAGTGAGCGGGTAGCCTACGAGCAGTACTTC. Translation: CASSERVAYEQYF. Using reference TRBV2 and TRBJ2-7 for the parts outside the CDR3, the full variable domain is EPEVTQTPSHQVTQMGQEVILRCVPISNHLYFYWYRQILGQKVEFLVSFYNNEISEKSEIFDDQFSVERPDGSNFTLKIRSTKLEDSAMYFCASSERVAYEQYFGPGTRLTVT.